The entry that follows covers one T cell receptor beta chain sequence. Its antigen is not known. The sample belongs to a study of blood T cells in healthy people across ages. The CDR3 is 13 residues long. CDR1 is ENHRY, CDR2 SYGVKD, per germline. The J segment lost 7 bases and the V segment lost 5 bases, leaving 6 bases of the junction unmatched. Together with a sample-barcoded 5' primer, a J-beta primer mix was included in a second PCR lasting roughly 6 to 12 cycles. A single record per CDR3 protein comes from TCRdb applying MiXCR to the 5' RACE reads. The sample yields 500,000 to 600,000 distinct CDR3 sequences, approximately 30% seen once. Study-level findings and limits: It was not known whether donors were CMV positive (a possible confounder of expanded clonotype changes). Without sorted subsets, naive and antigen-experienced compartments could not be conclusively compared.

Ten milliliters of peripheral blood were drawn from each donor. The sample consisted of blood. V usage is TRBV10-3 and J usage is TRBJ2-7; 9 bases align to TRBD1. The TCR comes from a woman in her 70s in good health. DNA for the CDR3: TGTGCCATCAGTACAGGGGGCCCGGGGGAGCAGTACTTC. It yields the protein CAISTGGPGEQYF.